The 30 T cell receptor beta chains reported below all come from one sample, sequenced in a study of blood T cell repertoires in COVID-19. This table comes from immunoSEQ multiplex PCR, and its TCRdb copy is limited to in-frame clones, with some not included. The sample records 120,000 to 150,000 clones, about 76% being singletons. Input material: peripheral blood. The receptor source for this set is a man older than 75 with acute or convalescent COVID-19.

The rearrangement uses TRBV4-3 and TRBJ1-3; perhaps TRBD1 as D (5 bases). Deletions cut 0 bases from V and 7 bases from J, with 16 bases between. The CDR3 sequence is 16 residues long. The germline V gene has CDR1 LGHNA and CDR2 YSLEER. In nucleotides, the CDR3 is TGCGCCAGCAGCCAAGATTTAGCTTCAGGGTCGAACACCATATATTTT. This codes for CASSQDLASGSNTIYF.

A single count supports this clone. The chain combines TRBV18 with TRBJ1-1, with 7 bases lining up with TRBD1. Germline V gives CDR1 KGHSH, CDR2 LQKENI. V shed 3 bases and J 5 bases; nucleotides not matched to a gene: 6. The CDR3 totals 14 residues. CDR3 sequence (DNA): TGTGCCAGCTCACCGGGAGCAGGGGGAACTGAAGCTTTCTTT. Protein product: CASSPGAGGTEAFF. The full variable domain, with the rest looked up from reference TRBV18 and TRBJ1-1, is NAGVMQNPRHLVRRRGQEARLRCSPMKGHSHVYWYRQLPEEGLKFMVYLQKENIIDESGMPKERFSAEFPKEGPSILRIQQVVRGDSAAYFCASSPGAGGTEAFFGQGTRLTVV.

This sequence joins TRBV14 and TRBJ1-2; perhaps TRBD1 as D (6 bases). The germline V gene encodes CDR1 SGHDN and CDR2 FVKESK. This CDR3 region has 14 residues. Trimming took off 6 bases at V and 0 bases at J, with 11 bases between the two ends. The DNA of the CDR3 is TGTGCCAGCAGTCCCAGGGGAGCTAACTATGGCTACACCTTC. Its protein product is CASSPRGANYGYTF.

The genes are TRBV6-2 or TRBV6-3 and TRBJ1-1, with D possibly matching TRBD1 (5 bases). The germline V gene has CDR1 MNHEY and CDR2 SVGEGT. CDR3 size: 15 residues. V was clipped by 0 bases and J by 3 bases, with 11 bases between them. CDR3 amino acids: CASSYSLAGDTEAFF. CDR3 nucleotide sequence: TGTGCCAGCAGTTACTCGTTGGCGGGGGACACTGAAGCTTTCTTT.

Only a few counts were recorded for this clone. This chain links TRBV25-1 with TRBJ1-3, with D unresolved. Trimming removed 5 bases from V and 7 bases from J, with 12 bases in between. Germline CDR1 MGHDK, CDR2 SYGVNS. CDR3 size: 13 residues. The CDR3: CASSYGSWNTIYF. The CDR3 DNA reads TGTGCCAGCAGTTACGGGAGCTGGAACACCATATATTTT.

Written as DNA, the CDR3 is TGTGCCAGCAGCTTAGATAACAGCTTGAACACTGAAGCTTTCTTT. This encodes CASSLDNSLNTEAFF. This chain uses TRBV7-8 with TRBJ1-1; D call uncertain. CDR3 length: 15 residues. The V end was cut by 1 base, the J end by 0 bases, with 9 bases between. Germline CDR1 and CDR2: SGHVS and FQNEAQ.

The genes are TRBV6-5 and TRBJ1-2, with D perhaps matching TRBD1 (6 bases). Deletions cut 6 bases from V and 5 bases from J, with 10 bases between. Germline V gene lookup returns CDR1 MNHEY and CDR2 SVGAGI. The CDR3 sequence is 12 residues long. The CDR3 DNA follows: TGTGCCAGCAGAAAACAGGGATATGGCTACACCTTC. Its protein is CASRKQGYGYTF.

Only a few counts were recorded for this clone. The genes are TRBV7-2 and TRBJ2-3, with 7 bases fitting TRBD2. Germline V gene lookup returns CDR1 SGHTA and CDR2 FQGNSA. This CDR3 has 14 residues. V lost 6 bases and J lost 2; bases outside the gene matches: 5. CDR3 bases: TGTGCCAGCAGATGGGACTACGCCACAGATACGCAGTATTTT. It codes for CASRWDYATDTQYF.

This clone has a handful of counts. V gene TRBV14 combines with J gene TRBJ1-1, with TRBD1 matching 7 bases. CDR3 length equals 13 residues. Per germline, CDR1 SGHDN and CDR2 FVKESK. V lost 2 bases and J lost 5; bases outside the gene matches: 2. CDR3 sequence: CASSQSGGTEAFF. The DNA of the CDR3 is TGTGCCAGCAGCCAATCAGGGGGGACTGAAGCTTTCTTT.

The chain combines TRBV19 with TRBJ1-2; tentative D call: TRBD1 (5 bases). Germline CDR1 is LNHDA and CDR2 is SQIVND (reference sequence). The length of the CDR3 is 14 residues. Deletions cut 1 base from V and 4 bases from J, with 10 bases between. The CDR3 region is CASSIGGASYGYTF. CDR3 nucleotide sequence: TGTGCCAGTAGTATAGGGGGCGCGAGCTATGGCTACACCTTC. The entire variable domain, with the rest obtained from reference TRBV19 and TRBJ1-2, is as follows: DGGITQSPKYLFRKEGQNVTLSCEQNLNHDAMYWYRQDPGQGLRLIYYSQIVNDFQKGDIAEGYSVSREKKESFPLTVTSAQKNPTAFYLCASSIGGASYGYTFGSGTRLTVV.

The gene calls are TRBV5-1 and TRBJ1-5; 10 bases fit TRBD1. Germline V lookup: CDR1 SGHRS, CDR2 YFSETQ. The V segment lost 0 bases and the J segment 7 bases; nucleotides outside the gene matches: 4. The CDR3 length is 15 residues. DNA for the CDR3: TGCGCCAGCAGCTTGGGGGACAGGGGCGGGCAGCCCCAGCATTTT. This encodes CASSLGDRGGQPQHF.

In its sample, this clone is medium-sized. The CDR3 bases are TGTGCCAGCACCCTCCCCCGGGGGCCCCAGCATTTT. Protein sequence: CASTLPRGPQHF. This sequence joins TRBV28 and TRBJ1-5; D gene unclear. The germline V gene has CDR1 MDHEN and CDR2 SYDVKM. The CDR3 extends over 12 amino acids. V lost 7 bases, J lost 9 bases, and 13 bases lay in between.

This clone was seen a handful of times. The chain links TRBV9 to TRBJ2-7; 7 bases fit TRBD1. V lost 3 bases, J lost 2 bases, and 5 bases stayed unmatched. The CDR3 has 14 residues. Germline CDR1 is SGDLS and CDR2 is YYNGEE. The CDR3 protein is CASSAPDRAYEQYF. The CDR3 bases are TGTGCCAGCAGCGCCCCAGACAGGGCCTACGAGCAGTACTTC.

The chain has TRBV19 and TRBJ2-2; 10 positions agree with TRBD1. CDR3 length: 15 amino acids. V was pared by 4 bases and J by 3 bases, with 2 bases of the junction left unmatched. CDR1 is LNHDA and CDR2 is SQIVND in the germline V gene (reference sequence). The CDR3 region is CASSTTGGYTGELFF. The CDR3 region has the DNA TGTGCCAGTAGTACGACAGGGGGCTACACCGGGGAGCTGTTTTTT.

The J gene is TRBJ1-2, the V gene TRBV2, with D hard to call. The CDR3 has 13 amino acids. V gave up 7 bases and J gave up 8 bases, with 17 bases separating them. Germline lookup yields CDR1 SNHLY and CDR2 FYNNEI. CDR3 residues: CASNPRSDRGYTF. In DNA form, the CDR3 reads TGTGCCAGCAACCCCCGGAGCGATCGGGGCTACACCTTC. Filled out from reference TRBV2 and TRBJ1-2, the complete variable domain reads EPEVTQTPSHQVTQMGQEVILRCVPISNHLYFYWYRQILGQKVEFLVSFYNNEISEKSEIFDDQFSVERPDGSNFTLKIRSTKLEDSAMYFCASNPRSDRGYTFGSGTRLTVV.

The chain employs TRBV3-1 (or the pseudogene TRBV3-2) and TRBJ2-1; D is perhaps TRBD2 (6 bases). V was trimmed by 0 bases and J by 13 bases, leaving 13 bases between them. CDR3 size: 13 residues. Germline V gives CDR1 LGHDT, CDR2 YNNKEL (reference sequence). CDR3 sequence (DNA): TGTGCCAGCAGCCAAGACTGGGCGCGGGGACAGTTCTTC. Translated: CASSQDWARGQFF.

This clone was picked up one time. The chain recombines TRBV5-1 with TRBJ1-1; 9 bases are shared with TRBD1. J was trimmed by 11 bases and V by 1 base; bases with no gene match: 18. CDR1 is SGHRS and CDR2 is YFSETQ in the germline V gene. CDR3 length: 17 residues. The CDR3 region has the DNA TGCGCCAGCAGCTTGACTACAACCGGGACAGGGTCGGTTTCGGCTTTCTTT. Amino acids: CASSLTTTGTGSVSAFF. The whole variable domain, remainder taken from reference TRBV5-1 and TRBJ1-1, is KAGVTQTPRYLIKTRGQQVTLSCSPISGHRSVSWYQQTPGQGLQFLFEYFSETQRNKGNFPGRFSGRQFSNSRSEMNVSTLELGDSALYLCASSLTTTGTGSVSAFFGQGTRLTVV.

The chain couples TRBV5-4 to TRBJ2-7, with 7 bases identical to TRBD2. From germline, CDR1 is SGHNT and CDR2 YYREEE (reference sequence). The CDR3 extends over 16 amino acids. V shed 0 bases and J 3 bases; nucleotides not matched to a gene: 9. The CDR3 protein is CASSLATSGVIYEQYF. The DNA for the CDR3 is TGTGCCAGCAGCTTGGCAACGAGCGGGGTGATCTACGAGCAGTACTTC.

V usage is TRBV7-2 and J usage is TRBJ1-3; 8 bases align to TRBD1. V lost 1 base and J lost 3; bases outside the gene matches: 11. CDR3 size: 18 residues. Germline V gene lookup returns CDR1 SGHTA and CDR2 FQGNSA. CDR3 protein: CASSLVIQGAGGGNTIYF. The CDR3 coding sequence is TGTGCCAGCAGCTTAGTTATTCAGGGGGCCGGGGGTGGAAACACCATATATTTT.

This clone occurred once. The chain uses TRBV30 and TRBJ1-4, with D unclear. The CDR3 is made up of 14 amino acids. CDR1 is GTSNPN, CDR2 SVGIG, per germline (reference sequence). Trimming took off 0 bases at V and 8 bases at J, with 13 bases between the two ends. In nucleotides, the CDR3 is TGTGCCTGGAGTGTAGCGGGTGGAGGAGAAAAACTGTTTTTT. It is translated as CAWSVAGGGEKLFF.

The chain couples TRBV15 to TRBJ2-7, with TRBD1 identical over 12 bases. This CDR3 has 15 amino acids. Losses at the gene ends were 5 bases for V and 2 bases for J; bases not matched to a gene: 4. CDR1 LNHNV and CDR2 YYDKDF come from the germline V gene (reference sequence). The CDR3: CATSGDRGRTYEQYF. CDR3 nucleotides: TGTGCCACCAGCGGGGACAGGGGGCGGACCTACGAGCAGTACTTC.

This clone was seen repeatedly, ten times or more. The rearrangement links TRBV4-3 to TRBJ1-2; the D gene is possibly TRBD1 (5 bases). In germline, CDR1 is LGHNA, CDR2 YSLEER. The CDR3 spans 13 residues. Trimming removed 4 bases at V and 3 bases at J, with 9 bases between. The DNA for the CDR3 is TGCGCCAGCAGCCCCCAGGGCGACTATGGCTACACCTTC. It is translated as CASSPQGDYGYTF.

The CDR3 nucleotides are TGTGCCAGCAGCTTAGAGTCCACAGATACGCAGTATTTT. Its protein is CASSLESTDTQYF. The genes are TRBV7-3 and TRBJ2-3; D is uncertain. The germline V gene has CDR1 SGHTA and CDR2 FQGTGA. The V end lost 2 bases, the J end lost 2 bases, and 5 bases lay between the germline ends. There are 13 residues in the CDR3.

The rearrangement joins TRBV29-1 to TRBJ2-5; 7 positions agree with TRBD1. V lost 3 bases to trimming and J lost 4 bases; unmatched junction nucleotides: 8. The CDR3 extends over 14 amino acids. The V gene's germline CDR1 is SQVTM and CDR2 ANQGSEA. The CDR3 DNA sequence: TGCAGCGTTGAGAAGCCAGGGGGAGCAGAGACCCAGTACTTC. This codes for CSVEKPGGAETQYF.

There are a few counts of this clone. The chain recombines TRBV28 with TRBJ1-3, with TRBD1 as a possible D gene (5 bases). Germline CDR1 reads MDHEN; CDR2 reads SYDVKM. V lost 6 bases and J lost 0, with 9 bases in between. This CDR3 has 14 amino acids. CDR3 DNA: TGTGCCAGCAGCCTCAGGGTCTCTGGAAACACCATATATTTT. Translating gives CASSLRVSGNTIYF.

The V and J genes are TRBV9 and TRBJ2-3; D ambiguous. Germline V CDR1 and CDR2: SGDLS, YYNGEE. Trimming took off 4 bases at V and 0 bases at J, with 9 bases between the two ends. CDR3 length: 14 amino acids. The CDR3: CASSPWASTDTQYF. The DNA for the CDR3 is TGTGCCAGCAGCCCGTGGGCCAGCACAGATACGCAGTATTTT. The entire variable domain, with the rest obtained from reference TRBV9 and TRBJ2-3, is as follows: DSGVTQTPKHLITATGQRVTLRCSPRSGDLSVYWYQQSLDQGLQFLIQYYNGEERAKGNILERFSAQQFPDLHSELNLSSLELGDSALYFCASSPWASTDTQYFGPGTRLTVL.

The chain links TRBV2 to TRBJ2-5, with a tentative D call TRBD2 (6 bases). The CDR3 contains 15 residues. V dropped 3 bases and J dropped 4 bases, with 15 bases sitting between them. Per germline, CDR1 SNHLY and CDR2 FYNNEI. In nucleotides, the CDR3 is TGTGCCAGCAGTGATGGGGGGACCCATTTAGAGACCCAGTACTTC. Encoded protein: CASSDGGTHLETQYF.

CDR3 sequence: CASSLAVAGVAEAFF. CDR3 nucleotide sequence: TGCGCCAGCAGCTTGGCCGTGGCAGGGGTCGCTGAAGCTTTCTTT. The rearrangement uses TRBV5-1 and TRBJ1-1, with D possibly matching TRBD1 (6 bases). The germline gives CDR1 SGHRS, CDR2 YFSETQ. The CDR3 length is 15 residues. Trimming stripped 0 bases from V and 6 bases from J, with 15 bases between.

The J gene is TRBJ2-1, the V gene TRBV6-5, with a possible D match to TRBD2 (6 bases). The CDR3 is made up of 13 amino acids. Trimming pared 8 bases from V and 2 bases from J, leaving 10 bases between. The V gene's germline CDR1 is MNHEY and CDR2 SVGAGI. The CDR3 DNA is TGTGCCAGCTCCGGGACTCCCTACAATGAGCAGTTCTTC. The encoded protein is CASSGTPYNEQFF.

The chain carries TRBV18 and TRBJ1-1; D perhaps matches TRBD1 (5 bases). This CDR3 has 13 amino acids. Trimming removed 5 bases at V and 2 bases at J, with 9 bases between. The germline V gene has CDR1 KGHSH and CDR2 LQKENI. CDR3 nucleotide sequence: TGTGCCAGCTCAACCACAGGTAACACTGAAGCTTTCTTT. Translated, it gives CASSTTGNTEAFF.